The 25 T cell receptor beta chains listed next were all sequenced from one sample in a study of cytomegalovirus exposure and HLA in healthy donors. The PCR used 60 Vbeta and 13 Jbeta primers. Only in-frame clones appear in the TCRdb table, and some are missing; sequencing was by immunoSEQ multiplex PCR. The table has 200,000 to 250,000 clones, approximately 78% seen once. Sequencing was carried out using PBMCs. Receptors were obtained from a woman aged 40 to 55 in good health and CMV-seronegative.

V gene TRBV5-4 combines with J gene TRBJ2-6; D gene ambiguous. The germline V gene has CDR1 SGHNT and CDR2 YYREEE (reference sequence). V shed 1 base and J shed 0 bases, with 5 bases lying between them. This CDR3 has 15 residues. The CDR3 coding sequence is TGTGCCAGCAGCTTGCGGGTCTCTGGGGCCAACGTCCTGACTTTC. Translation: CASSLRVSGANVLTF.

The chain uses TRBV2 and TRBJ2-7; D call uncertain. Trimming left V 7 bases short and J 2 bases short, with 9 bases between. Germline-derived CDR1 and CDR2 are SNHLY and FYNNEI. The CDR3 loop spans 12 amino acids. CDR3 DNA: TGTGCCAGCAAGACTGACCCCTACGAGCAGTACTTC. It specifies CASKTDPYEQYF.

The chain carries TRBV5-4 and TRBJ2-7, with 10 nucleotides matching TRBD1. The CDR3 consists of 16 residues. Germline V gives CDR1 SGHNT, CDR2 YYREEE (reference sequence). V lost 6 bases and J lost 6; bases outside the gene matches: 15. In nucleotides, the CDR3 is TGTGCCAGCACTGAATTAATGGGACAGGGGCGGTCCGAGCAGTACTTC. Translating it yields CASTELMGQGRSEQYF.

This chain uses TRBV10-3 with TRBJ2-5; 7 bases line up with TRBD1. Trimming at V came to 0 bases and at J to 2 bases, leaving 6 bases not matched to a gene. The CDR3 length is 16 residues. CDR1 and CDR2 (germline): ENHRY, SYGVKD. DNA for the CDR3: TGTGCCATCAGTGAGTCCTTGGGCAGGGGGCAAGAGACCCAGTACTTC. Translation: CAISESLGRGQETQYF.

This clone was detected a few times. This sequence joins TRBV28 and TRBJ2-7, with D possibly TRBD2 on 5 matching bases. CDR1 and CDR2 (germline): MDHEN, SYDVKM. This CDR3 comprises 14 residues. The ends were cut back, 3 bases at V and 0 bases at J, with 9 bases in the middle. In DNA form, the CDR3 reads TGTGCCAGCAGTTTCGGAGGCTTCTCCTACGAGCAGTACTTC. Translation: CASSFGGFSYEQYF.

The gene calls are TRBV5-1 and TRBJ2-7, with TRBD1 identical over 12 bases. CDR3 size: 15 residues. Germline CDR1 SGHRS, CDR2 YFSETQ. Germline trimming cut 5 bases from V and 5 bases from J; bases unmatched to any gene: 8. CDR3 sequence reads: CASRGLGQGANEQYF. Here the CDR3 DNA reads TGCGCCAGCAGAGGGCTGGGACAGGGGGCGAACGAGCAGTACTTC.

The genes are TRBV13 and TRBJ1-1; D perhaps matches TRBD1 (5 bases). V gave up 7 bases and J gave up 3 bases, with 15 bases separating them. The germline gives CDR1 PRHDT, CDR2 FYEKMQ (reference sequence). The CDR3 loop spans 14 amino acids. The CDR3 region is CASKLRVRDTEAFF. CDR3 in DNA: TGTGCCAGCAAACTCAGGGTTCGGGACACTGAAGCTTTCTTT. The full variable domain, rest sourced from reference TRBV13 and TRBJ1-1, is AAGVIQSPRHLIKEKRETATLKCYPIPRHDTVYWYQQGPGQDPQFLISFYEKMQSDKGSIPDRFSAQQFSDYHSELNMSSLELGDSALYFCASKLRVRDTEAFFGQGTRLTVV.

This sequence joins TRBV9 and TRBJ2-7; D is possibly TRBD2 (6 bases). V lost 7 bases and J 7 bases, leaving 21 bases between the germline ends. The CDR3 runs to 14 residues. CDR1 SGDLS and CDR2 YYNGEE come from the germline V gene. CDR3 protein: CASSPSYARGEQYF. The CDR3 DNA follows: TGTGCCAGCTCCCCTTCCTACGCCCGGGGGGAGCAGTACTTC.

The chain carries TRBV9 and TRBJ1-1, with D maybe TRBD1 (5 bases). This CDR3 contains 14 residues. Trimming removed 1 base from V and 5 bases from J, with 12 bases in between. The germline V gene has CDR1 SGDLS and CDR2 YYNGEE. The chain's CDR3 is CASSVQPGQTEAFF. CDR3 in DNA: TGTGCCAGCAGCGTACAACCAGGGCAAACTGAAGCTTTCTTT.

This clone was counted once. The genes are TRBV30 and TRBJ1-2, with unresolved D. Trimming took off 0 bases at V and 6 bases at J, with 8 bases between the two ends. CDR1 and CDR2 from the germline V gene are GTSNPN and SVGIG (reference sequence). The CDR3 extends over 12 amino acids. The CDR3 sequence is CAWSVARHGYTF. In DNA form, the CDR3 reads TGTGCCTGGAGTGTAGCTAGGCATGGCTACACCTTC. Filled out from reference TRBV30 and TRBJ1-2, the complete variable domain reads SQTIHQWPATLVQPVGSPLSLECTVEGTSNPNLYWYRQAAGRGLQLLFYSVGIGQISSEVPQNLSASRPQDRQFILSSKKLLLSDSGFYLCAWSVARHGYTFGSGTRLTVV.

The genes are TRBV27 and TRBJ1-5; 9 bases match TRBD1. CDR1 and CDR2 (germline): MNHEY, SMNVEV (reference sequence). Trimming removed 0 bases from V and 7 bases from J; junction bases left unmatched: 10. This CDR3 spans 17 amino acids. Here the CDR3 reads CASSLSGTGWGGQPQHF. CDR3 DNA: TGTGCCAGCAGTTTATCGGGGACAGGGTGGGGAGGCCAGCCCCAGCATTTT.

The chain joins TRBV6-1 to TRBJ1-5; a weak D match, TRBD1 (5 bases). Per germline, CDR1 MNHNS and CDR2 SASEGT. V was pared by 0 bases and J by 2 bases, with 11 bases between. The CDR3 is 16 residues long. The CDR3 DNA reads TGTGCCAGCAGTGAAGCGCCGGACATCCGCAATCAGCCCCAGCATTTT. Translating gives CASSEAPDIRNQPQHF.

A remark on this clone: Germline and junction disagree at one end, which may indicate a read error. In the same sample, other DNA sequences code for this CDR3. The rearrangement links TRBV6-5 to TRBJ1-1; D might be TRBD1 (6 bases). CDR1 and CDR2 from the germline V gene are MNHEY and SVGAGI. The CDR3 contains 15 residues. The CDR3 here is CASTGTPGMNTEAFF. The CDR3 region has the DNA TGTGCCAGCACAGGGACACCAGGAATGAATACTGAAGCTTTCTTT.

This chain joins TRBV19 and TRBJ1-2; D gene uncertain. Looked up from germline, CDR1 is LNHDA and CDR2 is SQIVND (reference sequence). This CDR3 comprises 13 residues. Between the trimmed V and J ends, which lost 3 bases and 8 bases, there was a span of 13 bases. CDR3 sequence (DNA): TGTGCCAGTAGTATGAGCGAATATAACGGCTACACCTTC. Protein product: CASSMSEYNGYTF.

The V call is TRBV4-1, the J call TRBJ2-7; D ambiguous. V lost 4 bases, J lost 0 bases, and 16 bases lay in between. This CDR3 region has 16 residues. Per germline, CDR1 MGHRA and CDR2 YSYEKL. CDR3 residues: CASSPGLRRSSYEQYF. CDR3 nucleotides: TGCGCCAGCAGCCCCGGTCTTCGTAGAAGCTCCTACGAGCAGTACTTC.

The genes are TRBV25-1 and TRBJ1-2; possibly TRBD1 for D (5 bases). CDR3 size: 15 residues. Germline V lookup: CDR1 MGHDK, CDR2 SYGVNS. Trimming stripped 4 bases from V and 4 bases from J, with 16 bases between. Written as DNA, the CDR3 is TGTGCCAGCAGTGTTGGGGGGGTTGATTTCTATGGCTACACCTTC. Its translation: CASSVGGVDFYGYTF.

This rearrangement joins TRBV4-2 to TRBJ2-5; 11 bases map to TRBD2. The CDR3 contains 15 residues. CDR1 LGHNA and CDR2 YNFKEQ come from the germline V gene. After removal of 4 bases from V and 3 bases from J, the junction contained 4 bases not matched to a gene. CDR3 region: CASSPGLAEEETQYF. In DNA form, the CDR3 reads TGTGCCAGCAGCCCGGGACTAGCGGAGGAAGAGACCCAGTACTTC.

The CDR3, as DNA: TGTGCCTGGAGTTCGGTCGGAGGACATGGCTACACCTTC. As protein: CAWSSVGGHGYTF. This sequence joins TRBV30 and TRBJ1-2; D gene unclear. The CDR3 spans 13 residues. Germline assignment: CDR1 GTSNPN and CDR2 SVGIG (reference sequence). V lost 2 bases to trimming and J lost 6 bases, with 13 bases between them.

V and J are TRBV14 and TRBJ2-1; 8 bases line up with TRBD1. Germline CDR1 SGHDN, CDR2 FVKESK. CDR3 length: 14 residues. V lost 1 base to trimming and J lost 9 bases; unmatched junction nucleotides: 5. The CDR3 coding sequence is TGTGCCAGCAGCCAAGGGGACAGGCGGGCTGAGCAGTTCTTC. It specifies CASSQGDRRAEQFF.

CDR3 in DNA: TGTGCCAGCAGCCGAGGACAGGGGGATCAGCCCCAGCATTTT. It codes for CASSRGQGDQPQHF. This sequence joins TRBV6-5 and TRBJ1-5; the match to TRBD1 covers 10 bases. Germline CDR1 MNHEY, CDR2 SVGAGI. The CDR3 has 14 residues. V lost 6 bases to trimming and J lost 5 bases; unmatched junction nucleotides: 4.

This chain joins TRBV5-1 and TRBJ1-1; the D is unclear. The CDR3 contains 15 residues. Trimming removed 0 bases from V and 0 bases from J, with 9 bases in between. Per the germline V gene, CDR1 is SGHRS and CDR2 is YFSETQ. The CDR3 reads CASSLEGGMNTEAFF. CDR3 bases: TGCGCCAGCAGCTTGGAGGGAGGGATGAACACTGAAGCTTTCTTT.

The rearrangement joins TRBV2 to TRBJ2-3; 11 bases line up with TRBD2. Germline V gene data show CDR1 as SNHLY and CDR2 as FYNNEI. The CDR3 is 15 amino acids. V shed 7 bases, J shed 2 bases, and the junction held 5 bases outside the gene matches. CDR3 residues: CASITSGSTTDTQYF. The DNA for the CDR3 is TGTGCCAGCATTACTAGCGGGAGTACCACAGATACGCAGTATTTT.

This clone showed up just a few times. The rearrangement joins TRBV30 to TRBJ2-5, with 8 bases identical to TRBD1. CDR1 and CDR2 from the germline V gene are GTSNPN and SVGIG (reference sequence). With 5 bases clipped from V and 2 bases from J, the junction kept 4 bases outside the gene matches. The CDR3 totals 13 residues. The CDR3 DNA follows: TGTGCCTGGGGTGGGACAGGACAAGAGACCCAGTACTTC. This translates into CAWGGTGQETQYF.

V gene TRBV10-3 combines with J gene TRBJ1-1; D remains unclear. Germline CDR1 reads ENHRY; CDR2 reads SYGVKD. Deletions cut 5 bases from V and 1 base from J, with 8 bases between. This CDR3 comprises 13 residues. CDR3 nucleotides: TGTGCCATCAGTAGAGACACGAACACTGAAGCTTTCTTT. This sequence encodes CAISRDTNTEAFF.

This clone was counted between two and nine times. V gene TRBV10-1 combines with J gene TRBJ2-7; the match to TRBD2 covers 7 bases. From germline, CDR1 is WNHNN and CDR2 SYGVQD (reference sequence). Losses at the gene ends were 3 bases for V and 2 bases for J; bases not matched to a gene: 7. CDR3 length: 15 residues. CDR3 sequence reads: CASSDASGPPYEQYF. The CDR3 nucleotides read TGCGCCAGCAGTGACGCTAGCGGACCGCCCTACGAGCAGTACTTC.